The clone carrying this T cell receptor (beta chain) was picked up a small number of times. This sample was included in a study of blood T cell repertoires in COVID-19. In the study overall: Both acute and convalescent COVID-19 samples were obtained from the United States, Italy and Spain. Sample material is recorded as cDNA or gDNA derived from T cells, B-cell-depleted T cells, or PBMCs.

Original handling: Reference gene primer amplification in the assay estimated nucleated cell counts. TCRdb's table, derived via immunoSEQ multiplex PCR, lists solely in-frame clones and lacks some. V, J and clone size are taken as reported in that table, and D and trimming were inferred from the DNA itself. The sample lists about 150,000 clones; around 84% were seen once. Seattle participants joined during active infection and were tracked over time. V shed 5 bases and J 3 bases; nucleotides not matched to a gene: 3. Germline assignment: CDR1 KGHSH and CDR2 LQKENI. The CDR3 totals 13 residues. Input material: peripheral blood. V and J are TRBV18 and TRBJ2-5, with TRBD1 matching 7 bases. The receptor was isolated from a woman in her sixties or seventies with COVID-19, enrolled during active disease. For the CDR3, the DNA is TGTGCCAGCTCAAGGGACAGTAAAGAGACCCAGTACTTC. This sequence encodes CASSRDSKETQYF.